Below, one TCR beta chain is given with its context. This specimen comes from a study of cytomegalovirus exposure and HLA in healthy donors. At the level of the study: Caucasian-associated ancestry cluster membership applied to over 80% of under 450 genotyped donors.

13 Jbeta primers and 60 Vbeta primers were used for the PCR. Assay used: immunoSEQ multiplex PCR; TCRdb lists only in-frame clones, some missing. The listing contains about 110,000 clones. All donors participated as healthy donors of bone marrow. The CDR3 is made up of 13 amino acids. From germline, CDR1 is LNHDA and CDR2 SQIVND (reference sequence). Trimming at V came to 5 bases and at J to 4 bases, leaving 0 bases not matched to a gene. This TCR derives from a man in his fifties or sixties in good health and CMV-seronegative. The chain links TRBV19 to TRBJ1-1; the match to TRBD1 covers 11 bases. Sequenced material: PBMCs. The CDR3 here is CASSGTGGTEAFF. DNA of the CDR3: TGTGCCAGTAGTGGGACAGGGGGCACTGAAGCTTTCTTT.